Here is one T cell receptor (beta chain) with its context. The antigen it binds to is not known. Per-base quality was not reported, and no clone a single base away is much larger than it. V gives up 0 bases and J gives up 0 bases, and the segment between their germline ends measures 12 bases. CDR1 DFQATT and CDR2 SNEGSKA were looked up in the germline V gene (reference sequence). Spanning cysteine to phenylalanine, the CDR3 consists of 15 amino acids. Only the CDR3 DNA stays, 45 bases, in frame from base 1. This sample is part of a study (dated by TCRdb to between 2015 and 2016). The method behind the library was RT-PCR. Sequencing was carried out with an Illumina MiSeq. Clones were called with MiXCR by TCRdb after fastp trimmed the public reads at Q25, and only in-frame beta chains were retained. Rows merge per CDR3 protein into single entries with the most common DNA and genes. The sample table holds approximately 720,000 distinct CDR3 sequences, of which approximately 15% were seen once. 3.6% of the sample goes to the ten largest clones.

The rearranged segments are TRBV20-1 and TRBJ2-7; the D gene lacks a confident call. The source material was memory CD4+ T cells from blood. The clonotype was recovered from a female donor in good health, serving as a healthy control. The CDR3 protein: CSARDEGASSYEQYF. The nucleotides are TGCAGTGCTAGAGATGAAGGCGCGAGCTCCTACGAGCAGTACTTC.